The rows below give T cell receptor beta chains drawn from one sample of a study of neurological immune-mediated disorders. Using its own MiXCR run on the 5' RACE reads, TCRdb lists one record per CDR3 protein. The sample has 65,000 to 90,000 distinct CDR3 sequences, about 5.5% seen once. Sample: PBMCs. The source of these receptors is a woman in her 30s with multiple sclerosis. Both conserved end residues are part of each CDR3. The D gene is left open where the match is weak. Size is stated for part of the rows, as once, few or many counts, or as a class when the clone is expanded.

abundance: -
j_gene: TRBJ2-7
v_gene: TRBV18
d_gene: -
CDR3aa: CASSPPAGIHEQYF

abundance: few
j_gene: TRBJ2-1
v_gene: TRBV5-1
d_gene: TRBD2
CDR3aa: CASSPRLAGNNEQFF

abundance: many
j_gene: TRBJ2-5
v_gene: TRBV2
d_gene: TRBD2
CDR3aa: CATEKGLAAAQETQYF

abundance: many
j_gene: TRBJ2-1
v_gene: TRBV12-3/TRBV12-4
d_gene: TRBD2
CDR3aa: CASRPTSGSNEQFF

abundance: many
j_gene: TRBJ2-5
v_gene: TRBV29-1
d_gene: TRBD1
CDR3aa: CSVARDRGPLTQYF

abundance: many
j_gene: TRBJ2-1
v_gene: TRBV5-1
d_gene: TRBD2
CDR3aa: CASSLVPGRSSYNEQFF

abundance: -
j_gene: TRBJ2-5
v_gene: TRBV14
d_gene: TRBD2
CDR3aa: CASSQDEAGFETQYF

abundance: many
j_gene: TRBJ1-2
v_gene: TRBV20-1
d_gene: -
CDR3aa: CSARRPEHYGYTF

abundance: few
j_gene: TRBJ2-3
v_gene: TRBV20-1
d_gene: TRBD2
CDR3aa: CSGREGRGDTQYF

abundance: many
j_gene: TRBJ1-6
v_gene: TRBV6-6
d_gene: -
CDR3aa: CAAQDRGGLHF

abundance: many
j_gene: TRBJ1-2
v_gene: TRBV5-1
d_gene: -
CDR3aa: CASSRQGERRNGYTF

abundance: many
j_gene: TRBJ2-3
v_gene: TRBV5-1
d_gene: TRBD1
CDR3aa: CASSHLTGARRTDTQYF

abundance: many
j_gene: TRBJ2-2
v_gene: TRBV12-3/TRBV12-4
d_gene: -
CDR3aa: CASRGRIGSGELFF

abundance: many
j_gene: TRBJ2-1
v_gene: TRBV5-1
d_gene: -
CDR3aa: CASSLAEAGLYNEQFF

abundance: -
j_gene: TRBJ1-2
v_gene: TRBV14
d_gene: -
CDR3aa: CASSQDWREGGSDGYTF

abundance: many
j_gene: TRBJ1-3
v_gene: TRBV3-1
d_gene: TRBD1
CDR3aa: CASTQDRTGNTIYF

abundance: few
j_gene: TRBJ2-5
v_gene: TRBV12-3/TRBV12-4
d_gene: TRBD1
CDR3aa: CASSATGGSRETQYF

abundance: many
j_gene: TRBJ2-1
v_gene: TRBV25-1
d_gene: TRBD2
CDR3aa: CASSSRRSGRANEQFF

abundance: many
j_gene: TRBJ2-1
v_gene: TRBV9
d_gene: TRBD1
CDR3aa: CASSAHRGEQFF

abundance: many
j_gene: TRBJ2-4
v_gene: TRBV7-2
d_gene: -
CDR3aa: CASSLAVSLTKNIQYF

abundance: many
j_gene: TRBJ2-5
v_gene: TRBV5-1
d_gene: -
CDR3aa: CASSWNLRQETQYF

abundance: many
j_gene: TRBJ2-3
v_gene: TRBV7-8
d_gene: -
CDR3aa: CASSPRAGLSTDTQYF

abundance: many
j_gene: TRBJ2-5
v_gene: TRBV5-6
d_gene: -
CDR3aa: CASSYLATSGGIETQYF

abundance: -
j_gene: TRBJ1-1
v_gene: TRBV3-1
d_gene: -
CDR3aa: CASSQDLATKKAFF

abundance: few
j_gene: TRBJ2-1
v_gene: TRBV3-1
d_gene: -
CDR3aa: CASSRDSQFNEQFF

abundance: -
j_gene: TRBJ2-1
v_gene: TRBV20-1
d_gene: -
CDR3aa: CSARDLGRAYNEQFF

abundance: few
j_gene: TRBJ2-7
v_gene: TRBV20-1
d_gene: TRBD1
CDR3aa: CSARFETGISYEQYF

abundance: many
j_gene: TRBJ1-6
v_gene: TRBV4-1
d_gene: -
CDR3aa: CASSQERNPSPTTLHF

abundance: many
j_gene: TRBJ2-3
v_gene: TRBV3-1
d_gene: TRBD2
CDR3aa: CASSNSGGTDTQYF

abundance: many
j_gene: TRBJ2-1
v_gene: TRBV4-2
d_gene: -
CDR3aa: CASSRRLGEENEQFF

abundance: many
j_gene: TRBJ1-3
v_gene: TRBV5-6
d_gene: -
CDR3aa: CASSTSGSGNTIYF

abundance: many
j_gene: TRBJ2-5
v_gene: TRBV18
d_gene: -
CDR3aa: CASSPEYETQYF

abundance: many
j_gene: TRBJ2-2
v_gene: TRBV10-3
d_gene: -
CDR3aa: CAISEQANTGELFF

abundance: many
j_gene: TRBJ1-1
v_gene: TRBV20-1
d_gene: -
CDR3aa: CSASPGPRSRAFF

abundance: few
j_gene: TRBJ1-6
v_gene: TRBV3-1
d_gene: -
CDR3aa: CASSLTDGLSPLHF

abundance: many
j_gene: TRBJ1-1
v_gene: TRBV7-2
d_gene: -
CDR3aa: CASRYDMNTEAFF

abundance: many
j_gene: TRBJ1-1
v_gene: TRBV12-3/TRBV12-4
d_gene: -
CDR3aa: CASSNRAGETAEAFF

abundance: many
j_gene: TRBJ2-1
v_gene: TRBV12-3/TRBV12-4
d_gene: -
CDR3aa: CASRLGYNEQFF

abundance: -
j_gene: TRBJ1-2
v_gene: TRBV5-1
d_gene: TRBD1
CDR3aa: CASSAKSQGDGYTF

abundance: many
j_gene: TRBJ1-2
v_gene: TRBV20-1
d_gene: TRBD1
CDR3aa: CSAKGQGDGYTF